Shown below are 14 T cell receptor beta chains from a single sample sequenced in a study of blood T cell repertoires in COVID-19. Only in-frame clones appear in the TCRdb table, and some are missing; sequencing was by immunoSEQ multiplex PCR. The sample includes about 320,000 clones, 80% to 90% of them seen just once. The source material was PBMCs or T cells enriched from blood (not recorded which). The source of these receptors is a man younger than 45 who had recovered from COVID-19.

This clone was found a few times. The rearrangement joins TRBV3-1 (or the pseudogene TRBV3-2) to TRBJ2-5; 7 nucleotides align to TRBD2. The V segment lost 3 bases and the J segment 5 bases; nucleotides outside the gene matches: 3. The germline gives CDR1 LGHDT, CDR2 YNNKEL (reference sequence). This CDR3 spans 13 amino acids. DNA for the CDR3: TGTGCCAGCAGCCACGGACTAGGGGAGACCCAGTACTTC. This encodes CASSHGLGETQYF.

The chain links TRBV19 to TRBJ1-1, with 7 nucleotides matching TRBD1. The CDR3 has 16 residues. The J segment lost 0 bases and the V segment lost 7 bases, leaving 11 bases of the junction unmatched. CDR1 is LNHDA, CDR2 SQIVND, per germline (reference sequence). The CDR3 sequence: CASTTGDRLMNTEAFF. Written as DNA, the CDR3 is TGTGCCAGTACAACAGGGGACCGATTAATGAACACTGAAGCTTTCTTT.

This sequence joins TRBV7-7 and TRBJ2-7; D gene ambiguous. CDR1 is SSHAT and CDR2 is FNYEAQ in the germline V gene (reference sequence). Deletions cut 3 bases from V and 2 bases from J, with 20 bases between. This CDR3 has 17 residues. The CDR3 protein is CASSFSPCDSVTYEQYF. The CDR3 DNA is TGTGCCAGCAGCTTTAGCCCTTGTGACTCCGTAACCTACGAGCAGTACTTC.

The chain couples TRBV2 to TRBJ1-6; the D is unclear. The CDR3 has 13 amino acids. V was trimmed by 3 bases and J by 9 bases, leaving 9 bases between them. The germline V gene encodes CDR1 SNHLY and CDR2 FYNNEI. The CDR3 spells CASSDYVSSPLHF. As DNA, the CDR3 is TGTGCCAGCAGTGATTATGTCTCTTCACCCCTCCACTTT.

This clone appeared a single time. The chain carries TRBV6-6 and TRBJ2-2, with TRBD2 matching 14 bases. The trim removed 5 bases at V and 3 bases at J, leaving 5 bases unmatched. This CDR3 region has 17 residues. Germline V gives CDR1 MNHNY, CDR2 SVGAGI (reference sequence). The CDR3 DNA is TGTGCCAGCAGTCATGGACTAGCGGGGGGTTACACCGGGGAGCTGTTTTTT. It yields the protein CASSHGLAGGYTGELFF.

The DNA for the CDR3 is TGTGCCAGCAGTCGTGCTGGGAGGGGTGAGCAGTACTTC. Encoded protein: CASSRAGRGEQYF. The chain links TRBV7-9 to TRBJ2-7; 7 positions match TRBD2. The CDR3 is made up of 13 amino acids. The V gene end was trimmed by 6 bases and the J gene end by 7 bases; junction bases not matched to a gene: 9. Germline V gene data show CDR1 as SEHNR and CDR2 as FQNEAQ (reference sequence).

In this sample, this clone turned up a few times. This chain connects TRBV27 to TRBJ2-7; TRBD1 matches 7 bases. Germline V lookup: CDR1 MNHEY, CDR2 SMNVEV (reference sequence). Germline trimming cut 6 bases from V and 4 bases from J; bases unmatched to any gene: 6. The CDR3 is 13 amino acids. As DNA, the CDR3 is TGTGCCAGCAGGCCGGGACAGACGTACGAGCAGTACTTC. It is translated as CASRPGQTYEQYF.

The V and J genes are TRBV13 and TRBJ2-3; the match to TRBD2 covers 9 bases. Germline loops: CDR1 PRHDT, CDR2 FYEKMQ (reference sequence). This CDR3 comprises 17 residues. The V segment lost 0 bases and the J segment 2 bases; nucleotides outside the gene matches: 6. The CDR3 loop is CASSLGATSGTTDTQYF. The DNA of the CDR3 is TGTGCCAGCAGCTTAGGGGCGACTAGCGGAACCACAGATACGCAGTATTTT.

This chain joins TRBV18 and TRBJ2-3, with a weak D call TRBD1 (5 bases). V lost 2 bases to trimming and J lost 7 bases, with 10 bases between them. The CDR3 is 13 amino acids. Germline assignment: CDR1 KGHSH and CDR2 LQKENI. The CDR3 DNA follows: TGTGCCAGCTCACCAGGACAATTCAATACGCAGTATTTT. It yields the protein CASSPGQFNTQYF.

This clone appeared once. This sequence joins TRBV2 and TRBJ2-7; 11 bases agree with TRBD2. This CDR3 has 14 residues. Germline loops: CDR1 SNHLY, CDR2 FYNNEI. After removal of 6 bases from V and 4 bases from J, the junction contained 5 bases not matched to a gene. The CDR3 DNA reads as TGTGCCAGCAGGCAAACTAGCGGGGGTTACGAGCAGTACTTC. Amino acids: CASRQTSGGYEQYF. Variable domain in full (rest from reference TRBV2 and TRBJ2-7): EPEVTQTPSHQVTQMGQEVILRCVPISNHLYFYWYRQILGQKVEFLVSFYNNEISEKSEIFDDQFSVERPDGSNFTLKIRSTKLEDSAMYFCASRQTSGGYEQYFGPGTRLTVT.

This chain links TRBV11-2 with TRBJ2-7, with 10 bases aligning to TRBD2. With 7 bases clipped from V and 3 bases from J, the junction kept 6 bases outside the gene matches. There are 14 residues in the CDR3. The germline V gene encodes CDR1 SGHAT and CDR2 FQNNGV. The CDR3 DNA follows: TGTGCCAGCACCACAGCGGGGGGGAGCTACGAGCAGTACTTC. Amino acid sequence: CASTTAGGSYEQYF.

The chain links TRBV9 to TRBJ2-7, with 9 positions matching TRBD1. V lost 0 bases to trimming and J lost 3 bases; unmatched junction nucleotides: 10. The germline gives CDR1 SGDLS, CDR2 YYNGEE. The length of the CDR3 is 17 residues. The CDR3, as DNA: TGTGCCAGCAGCGTAGGTGAGATCGGGACAGGGCACTACGAGCAGTACTTC. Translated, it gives CASSVGEIGTGHYEQYF. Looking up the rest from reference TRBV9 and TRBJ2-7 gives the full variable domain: DSGVTQTPKHLITATGQRVTLRCSPRSGDLSVYWYQQSLDQGLQFLIQYYNGEERAKGNILERFSAQQFPDLHSELNLSSLELGDSALYFCASSVGEIGTGHYEQYFGPGTRLTVT.

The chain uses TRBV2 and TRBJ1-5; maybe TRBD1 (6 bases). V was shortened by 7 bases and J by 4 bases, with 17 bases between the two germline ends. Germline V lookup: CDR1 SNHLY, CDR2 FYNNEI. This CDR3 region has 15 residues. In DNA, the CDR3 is TGTGCCAGCAATCCTGGGGGCAGAAGGAATCAGCCCCAGCATTTT. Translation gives CASNPGGRRNQPQHF.

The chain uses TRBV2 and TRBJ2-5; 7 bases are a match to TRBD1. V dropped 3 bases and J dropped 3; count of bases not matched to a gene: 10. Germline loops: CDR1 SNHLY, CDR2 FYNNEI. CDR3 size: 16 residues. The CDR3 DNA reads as TGTGCCAGCAGTGAGGAGGAAGGGACAGAGGAAGAGACCCAGTACTTC. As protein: CASSEEEGTEEETQYF. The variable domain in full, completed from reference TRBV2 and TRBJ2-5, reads EPEVTQTPSHQVTQMGQEVILRCVPISNHLYFYWYRQILGQKVEFLVSFYNNEISEKSEIFDDQFSVERPDGSNFTLKIRSTKLEDSAMYFCASSEEEGTEEETQYFGPGTRLLVL.